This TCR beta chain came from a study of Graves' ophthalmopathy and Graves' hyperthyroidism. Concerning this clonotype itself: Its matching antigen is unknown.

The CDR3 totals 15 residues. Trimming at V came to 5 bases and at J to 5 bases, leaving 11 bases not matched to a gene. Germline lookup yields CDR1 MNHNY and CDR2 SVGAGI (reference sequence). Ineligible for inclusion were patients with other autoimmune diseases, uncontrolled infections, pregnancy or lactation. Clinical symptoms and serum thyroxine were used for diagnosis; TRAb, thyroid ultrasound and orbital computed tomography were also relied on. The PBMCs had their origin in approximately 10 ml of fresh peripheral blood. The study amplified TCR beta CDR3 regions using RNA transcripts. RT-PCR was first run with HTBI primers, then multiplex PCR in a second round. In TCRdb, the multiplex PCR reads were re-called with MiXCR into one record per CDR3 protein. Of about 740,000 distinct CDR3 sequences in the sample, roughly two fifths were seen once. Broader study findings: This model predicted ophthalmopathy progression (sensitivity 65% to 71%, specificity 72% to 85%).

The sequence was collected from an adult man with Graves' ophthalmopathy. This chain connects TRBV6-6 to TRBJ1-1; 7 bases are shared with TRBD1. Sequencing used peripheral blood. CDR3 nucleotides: TGTGCCAGCAGTGAAGACAGGGCCAGGGGGACTGAAGCTTTCTTT. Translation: CASSEDRARGTEAFF.